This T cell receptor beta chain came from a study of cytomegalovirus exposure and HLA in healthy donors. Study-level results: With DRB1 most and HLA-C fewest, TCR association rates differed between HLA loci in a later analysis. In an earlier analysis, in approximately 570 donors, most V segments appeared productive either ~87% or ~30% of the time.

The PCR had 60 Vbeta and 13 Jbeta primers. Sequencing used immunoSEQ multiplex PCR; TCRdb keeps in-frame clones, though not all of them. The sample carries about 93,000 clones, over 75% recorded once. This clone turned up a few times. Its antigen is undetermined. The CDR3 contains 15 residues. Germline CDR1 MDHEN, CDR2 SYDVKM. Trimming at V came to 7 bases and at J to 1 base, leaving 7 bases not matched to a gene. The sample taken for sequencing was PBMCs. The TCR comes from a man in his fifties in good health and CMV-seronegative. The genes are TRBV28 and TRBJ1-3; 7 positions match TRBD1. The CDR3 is CASKIGTASGNTIYF. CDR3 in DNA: TGTGCCAGCAAAATCGGGACAGCATCTGGAAACACCATATATTTT.